This passage covers 5 T cell receptor beta chains from one sample sequenced in a study of blood T cell repertoires in COVID-19. Measured with immunoSEQ multiplex PCR; TCRdb has only the in-frame clones, and not every one. The profile shows around 99,000 clones, just under 90% of them singletons. Sequencing input: peripheral blood. The receptors come from a human donor in a cohort sampled during active COVID-19.

V usage is TRBV5-6 and J usage is TRBJ2-7; 7 bases match TRBD2. Losses at the gene ends were 0 bases for V and 2 bases for J; bases not matched to a gene: 8. CDR3 length equals 16 residues. Germline V gene sequence: CDR1 SGHDT, CDR2 YYEEEE. The CDR3 region has the DNA TGTGCCAGCAGCTTGGCCCCACTAGCGCCCCCCTACGAGCAGTACTTC. Its protein is CASSLAPLAPPYEQYF.

V and J are TRBV6-4 and TRBJ2-3; unclear D gene. The V gene's germline CDR1 is MRHNA and CDR2 SNTAGT. Deletions cut 8 bases from V and 1 base from J, with 16 bases between. The CDR3 is 15 amino acids. The CDR3 DNA follows: TGTGCCAGCCCAGACTGGCGCCGTGGCACAGATACGCAGTATTTT. It is translated as CASPDWRRGTDTQYF.

The chain is built from TRBV24-1 and TRBJ2-1; 9 bases align to TRBD1. V was pared by 5 bases and J by 8 bases, with 6 bases of the junction left unmatched. From germline, CDR1 is KGHDR and CDR2 SFDVKD. The CDR3 is 14 amino acids. The CDR3, as DNA: TGTGCCACCAGTGGCGCCGGGACAGGGTATGAGCAGTTCTTC. Amino acids: CATSGAGTGYEQFF.

J is TRBJ1-2 and V is TRBV14, with TRBD1 matching 11 bases. Germline V gene data show CDR1 as SGHDN and CDR2 as FVKESK. The CDR3 runs 16 residues. V lost 3 bases to trimming and J lost 8 bases; unmatched junction nucleotides: 11. The CDR3 sequence is CASSHAPAGTGGGYTF. DNA of the CDR3: TGTGCCAGCAGCCACGCCCCGGCCGGGACAGGGGGGGGCTACACCTTC.

The CDR3 DNA sequence: TGTGCCAGCAGCTTGGCCCAGCGGGGCAATGAGCAGTTCTTC. This encodes CASSLAQRGNEQFF. The rearrangement uses TRBV5-4 and TRBJ2-1, with 7 bases matching TRBD2. This CDR3 region has 14 residues. Germline V gene sequence: CDR1 SGHNT, CDR2 YYREEE (reference sequence). The V and J ends lost 0 bases and 6 bases, in that order; junction bases with no gene match: 3.